This T cell receptor (beta chain) was recovered during a study of identical twins. Broader study findings: For cord blood, abundant beta clonotypes had fewer insertions, unlike memory repertoires, which showed none. Interpretation of the results relied on cross-sectional statistical analysis and not on following the same donors.

This clonotype was counted between two and nine times. Its antigen is unidentified. CDR3 length equals 18 residues. With V trimmed by 2 bases and J by 5 bases, 11 bases remained unmatched. The germline V gene has CDR1 SGHAT and CDR2 FQDESV (reference sequence). MiXCR, run by TCRdb on the 5' RACE reads, gives a single entry per CDR3 protein. The sample includes 210,000 or so distinct CDR3 sequences, around 6.9% of them seen just once. These same data were also listed under a study on yellow fever vaccine responses in identical twins.

The clonotype comes from a woman younger than 30 in good health. V and J are TRBV11-1 and TRBJ2-1; 11 bases line up with TRBD1. The sample comprised memory (CD45RO+) T cells sorted from blood. The CDR3 sequence is CASSLRVKEGQGDNEQFF. The CDR3 region has the DNA TGTGCCAGCAGCTTACGAGTAAAGGAGGGACAGGGGGACAATGAGCAGTTCTTC. Supplemented by reference TRBV11-1 and TRBJ2-1, the full variable domain reads EAEVAQSPRYKITEKSQAVAFWCDPISGHATLYWYRQILGQGPELLVQFQDESVVDDSQLPKDRFSAERLKGVDSTLKIQPAELGDSAMYLCASSLRVKEGQGDNEQFFGPGTRLTVL.